This entry describes one T cell receptor beta chain. The authors' processing: Counts of nucleated cells, estimated from reference gene primer amplification, were obtained. Some clones are missing from TCRdb's copy, which holds only in-frame ones; the method was immunoSEQ multiplex PCR. D and trimming come from the DNA, and the V and J calls and clone size come from that table. The sample holds 200,000 to 250,000 clones, 83% seen once. V was pared by 6 bases and J by 11 bases, with 4 bases of the junction left unmatched. Germline V gene sequence: CDR1 DFQATT, CDR2 SNEGSKA (reference sequence). The CDR3 has 10 amino acids. This entry comes from a study of blood T cell repertoires in COVID-19. Study in general: The United States, Italy and Spain provided the acute and convalescent COVID-19 samples. Sources were T cells, B-cell-depleted T cells, or PBMCs; the material itself was cDNA or gDNA.

The source of this sequence is a woman between 50 and 59 years old with acute or convalescent COVID-19. The sample comprised peripheral blood. The chain links TRBV20-1 to TRBJ2-1; TRBD2 aligns across 7 bases. The CDR3 nucleotides are TGCAGTGCCGCGACTAGCCAGCAGTTCTTC. Protein sequence: CSAATSQQFF.